The 22 T cell receptor beta chains presented below share a single source sample, sequenced in a study of read filtering for tumor transcriptome and immune sequencing. Molecular barcoded adaptors covering alpha/delta and beta/gamma chains were used on roughly 400 ng RNA. Using its own MiXCR run on the reads, TCRdb lists one record per CDR3 protein. The sample shows roughly 67,000 distinct CDR3 sequences, around 20% of them seen only once. Input material: a population of CD138-negative cells sorted from bone marrow. These receptors were taken from a donor at least 40 years old with multiple myeloma.

This clonotype appeared many times. The J gene is TRBJ2-3, the V gene TRBV20-1; D unresolved. Trimming took 5 bases from V and 3 from J, leaving 6 bases between them. This CDR3 region has 11 residues. CDR1 and CDR2 from the germline V gene are DFQATT and SNEGSKA (reference sequence). This chain's CDR3 is CSADITDTQYF. CDR3 DNA sequence: TGCAGTGCTGATATAACAGATACGCAGTATTTT.

This clonotype was recorded many times. The rearrangement uses TRBV5-4 and TRBJ2-5; no definite D call. The CDR3 length is 11 residues. The V gene lost 4 bases and the J gene lost 4 bases, with 5 bases spanning the gap. The germline V gene encodes CDR1 SGHNT and CDR2 YYREEE (reference sequence). The CDR3 nucleotides read TGTGCCAGCAGCACTGGAGAGACCCAGTACTTC. Translated, it gives CASSTGETQYF.

This clonotype was picked up one time. Being one base from a much bigger clone, this may be a read error. V is TRBV2 and J is TRBJ2-1; the match to TRBD2 covers 7 bases. Germline V gives CDR1 SNHLY, CDR2 FYNNEI. J lost 0 bases, V lost 4 bases, and 9 bases had no gene match. The CDR3 totals 17 residues. CDR3 nucleotides: TGTGCCAGCAGTGTCGCGGGAGCGAGAAGCTCCTACAATGAGCAGTTCTTC. This codes for CASSVAGARSSYNEQFF.

This clonotype came up many times. The CDR3 loop reads CASSQDGTGIRAFF. DNA of the CDR3: TGTGCCAGCAGCCAAGATGGGACAGGGATTAGGGCTTTCTTT. The V and J genes are TRBV3-1 and TRBJ1-1, with TRBD1 matching 9 bases. The J segment lost 11 bases and the V segment lost 0 bases, leaving 7 bases of the junction unmatched. Looked up from germline, CDR1 is LGHDT and CDR2 is YNNKEL (reference sequence). The CDR3 extends over 14 amino acids. Based on the CDR3 plus reference TRBV3-1 and TRBJ1-1, the full variable domain is DTAVSQTPKYLVTQMGNDKSIKCEQNLGHDTMYWYKQDSKKFLKIMFSYNNKELIINETVPNRFSPKSPDKAHLNLHINSLELGDSAVYFCASSQDGTGIRAFFGQGTRLTVV.

This clonotype was counted a single time. The germline gene is not matched at one end of the junction; a read error may be the cause. The V and J genes are TRBV29-1 and TRBJ2-1; D tentatively reads TRBD1 or TRBD2 (5 bases each). The CDR3 sequence is 16 residues long. Germline CDR1 and CDR2: SQVTM and ANQGSEA. The CDR3: CSVSRAGGHSYNEQLF. The DNA for the CDR3 is TGCAGCGTTTCTCGGGCAGGAGGACATTCCTACAATGAGCAGCTCTTC.

This clonotype was found many times. The chain combines TRBV3-1 with TRBJ2-7; D is uncertain. Germline-derived CDR1 and CDR2 are LGHDT and YNNKEL (reference sequence). This CDR3 has 13 amino acids. Trimming took 2 bases from V and 4 from J, leaving 9 bases between them. As DNA, the CDR3 is TGTGCCAGCAGCCAATTTCAAGGGTACGAGCAGTACTTC. The encoded protein is CASSQFQGYEQYF.

The V call is TRBV5-4, the J call TRBJ2-7; 8 nucleotides align to TRBD1. There are 15 residues in the CDR3. From germline, CDR1 is SGHNT and CDR2 YYREEE (reference sequence). After removal of 3 bases from V and 4 bases from J, the junction contained 9 bases not matched to a gene. The CDR3 is CASSSSGTGLYEQYF. As DNA, the CDR3 is TGTGCCAGCAGCTCCTCCGGGACAGGCTTATACGAGCAGTACTTC.

This chain links TRBV6-5 with TRBJ2-3, with 7 bases that match TRBD2. Germline V gene data show CDR1 as MNHEY and CDR2 as SVGAGI. This CDR3 region has 14 residues. V shed 8 bases and J 3 bases; nucleotides not matched to a gene: 8. The CDR3 DNA reads as TGTGCCAGCGGAGCCAGGGAGGGAACAGATACGCAGTATTTT. Its translation: CASGAREGTDTQYF.

As for this clonotype: A much larger clone lies a single base off, so this may be a read error. V and J are TRBV4-1 and TRBJ2-1; D remains unclear. The germline CDR1 and CDR2 sequences are MGHRA and YSYEKL. The CDR3 loop spans 13 amino acids. The CDR3 loop is CASSHPGYGERFF. The CDR3 region has the DNA TGCGCCAGCAGCCACCCTGGATATGGTGAGCGGTTCTTC.

This clonotype has at least ten counts. The rearrangement links TRBV30 to TRBJ1-1, with D possibly matching TRBD1 (6 bases). Between the trimmed V and J ends, which lost 1 base and 5 bases, there was a span of 14 bases. This CDR3 comprises 14 residues. Germline V gene data show CDR1 as GTSNPN and CDR2 as SVGIG (reference sequence). CDR3 DNA: TGTGCCTGGAGTGAGGGGGTGATAGCGACTGAAGCTTTCTTT. Protein: CAWSEGVIATEAFF.

A note on this clonotype: It may be a read error: a sequence one base away is much more abundant. V gene TRBV7-2 combines with J gene TRBJ2-3; D gene unclear. Germline V gene lookup returns CDR1 SGHTA and CDR2 FQGNSA. The CDR3 loop spans 13 amino acids. V gave up 5 bases and J gave up 1 base, with 7 bases separating them. The CDR3 spells CASSGSGTDTQYF. As DNA, the CDR3 is TGTGCCAGCAGCGGTAGTGGCACAGATACGCAGTATTTT.

This clonotype was seen more than once but under ten times. This sequence joins TRBV7-9 and TRBJ2-2; the D is unclear. The germline gives CDR1 SEHNR, CDR2 FQNEAQ (reference sequence). The V end was cut by 4 bases, the J end by 2 bases, with 5 bases between. CDR3 length: 13 residues. CDR3 loop: CASSSTNTGELFF. CDR3 bases: TGTGCCAGCAGCTCAACAAACACCGGGGAGCTGTTTTTT.

For this clonotype: At one boundary the junction diverges from the germline segment, which might be a read error. The V call is TRBV28, the J call TRBJ2-1; D unclear. Per the germline V gene, CDR1 is MDHEN and CDR2 is SYDVKM. This CDR3 is 11 amino acids long. CDR3 bases: TGTGCCAGCAGCCCTCGCAATGAGCAGCTCTTC. This translates into CASSPRNEQLF. The full variable domain, rest sourced from reference TRBV28 and TRBJ2-1, is DVKVTQSSRYLVKRTGEKVFLECVQDMDHENMFWYRQDPGLGLRLIYFSYDVKMKEKGDIPEGYSVSREKKERFSLILESASTNQTSMYLCASSPRNEQLFGPGTRLTVL.

The rearrangement joins TRBV28 to TRBJ2-1, with a weak D call TRBD1 (6 bases). The CDR3 consists of 15 residues. Germline V gene sequence: CDR1 MDHEN, CDR2 SYDVKM. The V and J ends lost 3 bases and 2 bases respectively, with 11 bases between them. CDR3 loop: CASSLRGGPYNEQFF. For the CDR3, the DNA is TGTGCCAGCAGTTTGCGAGGGGGTCCCTACAATGAGCAGTTCTTC.

This clonotype was seen many times. CDR3 sequence (DNA): TGCGCCAGCAGCTTGGACGGTCTGAACACTGAAGCTTTCTTT. This sequence encodes CASSLDGLNTEAFF. The chain combines TRBV5-1 with TRBJ1-1; D unresolved. The CDR3 runs 14 residues. V was clipped by 0 bases and J by 0 bases, with 6 bases between them. Per germline, CDR1 SGHRS and CDR2 YFSETQ.

The chain recombines TRBV2 with TRBJ1-5; 11 bases agree with TRBD1. Germline V gene sequence: CDR1 SNHLY, CDR2 FYNNEI. CDR3 length: 15 residues. The ends lost 5 bases at V and 6 bases at J; junction bases unmatched: 6. Here the CDR3 DNA reads TGTGCCAGCAGTATCCGGACAGGGGGCAGTCAGCCCCAGCATTTT. This translates into CASSIRTGGSQPQHF. Filled out from reference TRBV2 and TRBJ1-5, the complete variable domain reads EPEVTQTPSHQVTQMGQEVILRCVPISNHLYFYWYRQILGQKVEFLVSFYNNEISEKSEIFDDQFSVERPDGSNFTLKIRSTKLEDSAMYFCASSIRTGGSQPQHFGDGTRLSIL.

At least ten counts were recorded for this clonotype. The rearrangement joins TRBV15 to TRBJ1-4; D is possibly TRBD1 (6 bases). Deletions cut 4 bases from V and 11 bases from J, with 17 bases between. The length of the CDR3 is 14 residues. Germline assignment: CDR1 LNHNV and CDR2 YYDKDF (reference sequence). CDR3 region: CATSIPRAGDKLFF. The CDR3 DNA follows: TGTGCCACCAGCATTCCCCGGGCAGGGGATAAACTGTTTTTT.

This clonotype was seen only a few times. The chain combines TRBV5-6 with TRBJ2-7; D is unclear. The CDR3 contains 14 residues. In germline, CDR1 is SGHDT, CDR2 YYEEEE. Trimming pared 3 bases from V and 1 base from J, leaving 11 bases between. The CDR3 spells CASSWNGPSYEQYF. Written as DNA, the CDR3 is TGTGCCAGCAGCTGGAACGGTCCTTCCTACGAGCAGTACTTC.

This clonotype is medium-sized within its sample. V and J are TRBV28 and TRBJ2-1, with D possibly TRBD1 on 6 matching bases. Per germline, CDR1 MDHEN and CDR2 SYDVKM. V was shortened by 8 bases and J by 2 bases, with 13 bases between the two germline ends. This CDR3 spans 14 amino acids. Here the CDR3 DNA reads TGTGCCAGCTTGGGACAACTAACCTACAATGAGCAGTTCTTC. It codes for CASLGQLTYNEQFF.

This clonotype was observed at least ten times. The rearrangement links TRBV4-1 to TRBJ1-1; D ambiguous. This CDR3 comprises 17 residues. Trimming left V 1 base short and J 1 base short, with 16 bases between. Germline CDR1 MGHRA, CDR2 YSYEKL. Here the CDR3 reads CASSQGSQLGRNTEAFF. The CDR3 nucleotides read TGCGCCAGCAGCCAAGGGAGCCAATTAGGACGGAACACTGAAGCTTTCTTT.

Details on this clonotype: A much larger clone differs from this one at a single base, so this may be a read error. The CDR3 reads CASNFRTSGRLNEQFF. The CDR3 DNA sequence: TGTGCCAGCAACTTCAGGACTAGCGGGAGATTGAATGAGCAGTTCTTC. The chain employs TRBV5-6 and TRBJ2-1; 13 nucleotides agree with TRBD2. The CDR3 runs 16 residues. With V trimmed by 6 bases and J by 7 bases, 10 bases remained unmatched. Germline CDR1 reads SGHDT; CDR2 reads YYEEEE.

Ten or more counts support this clonotype. This rearrangement joins TRBV7-2 to TRBJ1-2, with 8 bases lining up with TRBD1. The V gene's germline CDR1 is SGHTA and CDR2 FQGNSA. This CDR3 region has 14 residues. The trim removed 5 bases at V and 4 bases at J, leaving 6 bases unmatched. The CDR3 sequence is CASSAGGWGYGYTF. CDR3 DNA: TGTGCCAGCAGCGCAGGGGGCTGGGGCTATGGCTACACCTTC.